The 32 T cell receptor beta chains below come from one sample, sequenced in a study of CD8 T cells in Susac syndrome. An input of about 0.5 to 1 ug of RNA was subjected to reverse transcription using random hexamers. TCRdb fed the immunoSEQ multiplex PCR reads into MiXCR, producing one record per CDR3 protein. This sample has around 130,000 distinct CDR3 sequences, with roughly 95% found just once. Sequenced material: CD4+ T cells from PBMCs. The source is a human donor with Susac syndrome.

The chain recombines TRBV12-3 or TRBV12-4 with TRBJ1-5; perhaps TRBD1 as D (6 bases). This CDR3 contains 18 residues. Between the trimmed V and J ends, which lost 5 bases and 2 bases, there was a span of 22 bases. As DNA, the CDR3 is TGTGCCAGCAGTGGCCGGGGGGCAGGGGCTTTGGGCAATCAGCCCCAGCATTTT. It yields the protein CASSGRGAGALGNQPQHF.

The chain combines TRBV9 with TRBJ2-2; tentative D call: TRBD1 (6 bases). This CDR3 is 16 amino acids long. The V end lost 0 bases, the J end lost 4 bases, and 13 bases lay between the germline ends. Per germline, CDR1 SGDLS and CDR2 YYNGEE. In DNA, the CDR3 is TGTGCCAGCAGCGTAGCAGGGCAGGGGAGCACCGGGGAGCTGTTTTTT. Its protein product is CASSVAGQGSTGELFF.

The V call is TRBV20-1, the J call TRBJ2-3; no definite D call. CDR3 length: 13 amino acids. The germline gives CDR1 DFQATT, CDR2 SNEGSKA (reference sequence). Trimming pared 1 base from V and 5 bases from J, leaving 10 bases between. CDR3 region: CSARVLEGDTQYF. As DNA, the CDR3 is TGCAGTGCTAGAGTTTTAGAAGGAGATACGCAGTATTTT.

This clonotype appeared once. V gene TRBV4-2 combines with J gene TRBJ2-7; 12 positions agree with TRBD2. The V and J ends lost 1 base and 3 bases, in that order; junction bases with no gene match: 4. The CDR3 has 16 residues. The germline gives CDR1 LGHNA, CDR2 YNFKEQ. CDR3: CASSQGGLAGFYEQYF. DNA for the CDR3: TGTGCCAGCAGCCAAGGAGGACTAGCGGGATTCTACGAGCAGTACTTC.

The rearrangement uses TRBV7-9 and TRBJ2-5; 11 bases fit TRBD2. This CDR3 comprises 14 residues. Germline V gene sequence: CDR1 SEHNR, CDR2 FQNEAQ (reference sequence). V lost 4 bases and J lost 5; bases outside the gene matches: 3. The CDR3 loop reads CASSSRTSGETQYF. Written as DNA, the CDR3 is TGTGCCAGCAGCTCAAGGACTAGCGGGGAGACCCAGTACTTC.

CDR3 sequence: CASSTRQGGVEAFF. The CDR3 bases are TGTGCCAGCTCAACGAGACAGGGGGGGGTTGAAGCTTTCTTT. The V gene is TRBV18, the J gene TRBJ1-1, with TRBD1 matching 9 bases. CDR1 is KGHSH and CDR2 is LQKENI in the germline V gene. J was trimmed by 7 bases and V by 5 bases; bases with no gene match: 8. The CDR3 is made up of 14 amino acids. Full variable domain (rest looked up from reference TRBV18 and TRBJ1-1): NAGVMQNPRHLVRRRGQEARLRCSPMKGHSHVYWYRQLPEEGLKFMVYLQKENIIDESGMPKERFSAEFPKEGPSILRIQQVVRGDSAAYFCASSTRQGGVEAFFGQGTRLTVV.

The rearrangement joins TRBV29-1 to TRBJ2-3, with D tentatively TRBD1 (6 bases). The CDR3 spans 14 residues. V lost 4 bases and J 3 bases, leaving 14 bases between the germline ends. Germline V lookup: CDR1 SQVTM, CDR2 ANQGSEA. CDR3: CSVGGTPRTDTQYF. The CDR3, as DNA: TGCAGCGTTGGGGGGACACCTAGGACAGATACGCAGTATTTT.

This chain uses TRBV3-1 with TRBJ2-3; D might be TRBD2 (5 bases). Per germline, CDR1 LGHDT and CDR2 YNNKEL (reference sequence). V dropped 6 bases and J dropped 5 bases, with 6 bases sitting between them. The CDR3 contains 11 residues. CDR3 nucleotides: TGTGCCAGCAGTCGGGAAGATACGCAGTATTTT. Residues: CASSREDTQYF.

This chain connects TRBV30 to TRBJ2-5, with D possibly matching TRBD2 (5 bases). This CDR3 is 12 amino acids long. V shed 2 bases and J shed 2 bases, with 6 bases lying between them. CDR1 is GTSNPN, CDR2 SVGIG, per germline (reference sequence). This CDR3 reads CAWSPGQETQYF. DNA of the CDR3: TGTGCCTGGAGTCCGGGACAAGAGACCCAGTACTTC.

CDR3 protein: CASSPQVRSSPDTQYF. The CDR3 DNA reads TGTGCCAGCAGTCCCCAGGTGCGAAGCAGCCCAGATACGCAGTATTTT. The V and J genes are TRBV27 and TRBJ2-3, with D hard to call. The germline CDR1 and CDR2 sequences are MNHEY and SMNVEV (reference sequence). With 5 bases removed from V and 4 bases from J, the gap between germline ends came to 19 bases. The CDR3 length is 16 residues.

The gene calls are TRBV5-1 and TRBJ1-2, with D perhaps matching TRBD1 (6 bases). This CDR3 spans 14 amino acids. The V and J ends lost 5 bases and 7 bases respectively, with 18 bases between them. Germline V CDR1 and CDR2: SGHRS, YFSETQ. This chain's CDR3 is CASRSGPGGSGYTF. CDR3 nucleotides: TGCGCCAGCAGATCAGGCCCCGGGGGCTCTGGCTACACCTTC.

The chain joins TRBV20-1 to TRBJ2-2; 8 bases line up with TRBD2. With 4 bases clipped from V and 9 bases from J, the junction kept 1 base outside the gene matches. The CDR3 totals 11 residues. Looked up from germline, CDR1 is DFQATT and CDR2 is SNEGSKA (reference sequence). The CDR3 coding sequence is TGCAGTGCTAAGCGGGAGCGGGAGCTGTTTTTT. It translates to CSAKRERELFF.

The CDR3 reads CASTGQMRDQPQHF. Here the CDR3 DNA reads TGTGCCAGTACGGGCCAGATGAGGGATCAGCCCCAGCATTTT. This chain joins TRBV19 and TRBJ1-5; no firm D call. CDR3 length equals 14 residues. V was clipped by 7 bases and J by 5 bases, with 15 bases between them. Per germline, CDR1 LNHDA and CDR2 SQIVND (reference sequence).

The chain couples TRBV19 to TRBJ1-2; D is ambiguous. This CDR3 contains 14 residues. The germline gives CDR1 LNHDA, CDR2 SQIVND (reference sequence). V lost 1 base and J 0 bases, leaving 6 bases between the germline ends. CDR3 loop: CASSIAGANYGYTF. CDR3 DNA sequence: TGTGCCAGTAGTATAGCGGGAGCTAACTATGGCTACACCTTC.

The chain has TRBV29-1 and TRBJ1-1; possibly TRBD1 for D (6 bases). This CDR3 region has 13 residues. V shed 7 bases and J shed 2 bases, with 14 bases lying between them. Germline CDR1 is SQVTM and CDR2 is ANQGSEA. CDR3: CSAKTGTNTEAFF. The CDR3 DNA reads TGCAGCGCTAAAACAGGGACCAACACTGAAGCTTTCTTT.

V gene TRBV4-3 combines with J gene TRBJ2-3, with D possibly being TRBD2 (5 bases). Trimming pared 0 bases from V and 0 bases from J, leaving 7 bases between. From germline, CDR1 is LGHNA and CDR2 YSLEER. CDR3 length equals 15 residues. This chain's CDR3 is CASSQDAGSTDTQYF. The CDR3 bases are TGCGCCAGCAGCCAAGATGCGGGCAGCACAGATACGCAGTATTTT.

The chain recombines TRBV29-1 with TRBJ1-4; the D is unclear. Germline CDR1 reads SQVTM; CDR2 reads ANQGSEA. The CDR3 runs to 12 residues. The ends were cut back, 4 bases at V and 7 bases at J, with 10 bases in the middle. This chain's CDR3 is CSVVGLAEKLFF. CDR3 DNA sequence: TGCAGCGTTGTAGGGCTGGCTGAAAAACTGTTTTTT. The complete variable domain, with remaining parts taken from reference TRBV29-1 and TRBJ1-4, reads SAVISQKPSRDICQRGTSLTIQCQVDSQVTMMFWYRQQPGQSLTLIATANQGSEATYESGFVIDKFPISRPNLTFSTLTVSNMSPEDSSIYLCSVVGLAEKLFFGSGTQLSVL.

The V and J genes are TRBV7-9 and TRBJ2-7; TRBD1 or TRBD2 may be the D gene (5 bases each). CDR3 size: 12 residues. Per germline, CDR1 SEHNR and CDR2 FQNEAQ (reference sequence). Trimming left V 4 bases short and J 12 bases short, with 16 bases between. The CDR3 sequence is CASSSKGEYRYF. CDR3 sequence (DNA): TGTGCCAGCAGCTCCAAAGGGGAGTACCGGTACTTC.

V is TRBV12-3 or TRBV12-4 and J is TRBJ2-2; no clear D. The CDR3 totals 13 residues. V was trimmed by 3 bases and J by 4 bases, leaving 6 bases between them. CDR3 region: CASSLTSTGELFF. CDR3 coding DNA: TGTGCCAGCAGTTTGACTTCCACCGGGGAGCTGTTTTTT.

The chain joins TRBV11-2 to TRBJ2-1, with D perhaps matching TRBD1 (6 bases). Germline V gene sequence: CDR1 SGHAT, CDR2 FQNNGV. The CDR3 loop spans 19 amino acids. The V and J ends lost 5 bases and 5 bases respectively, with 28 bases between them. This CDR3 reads CASSPRTDHRELQDNEQFF. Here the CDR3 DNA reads TGTGCCAGCAGCCCACGGACAGACCACAGGGAACTACAAGACAATGAGCAGTTCTTC.

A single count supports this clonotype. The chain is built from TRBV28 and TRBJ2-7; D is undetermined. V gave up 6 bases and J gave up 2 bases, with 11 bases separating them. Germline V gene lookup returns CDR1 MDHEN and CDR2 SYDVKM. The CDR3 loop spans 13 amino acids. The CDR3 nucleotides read TGTGCCAGCAGCCCCCCTATTCCCTACGAGCAGTACTTC. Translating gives CASSPPIPYEQYF.

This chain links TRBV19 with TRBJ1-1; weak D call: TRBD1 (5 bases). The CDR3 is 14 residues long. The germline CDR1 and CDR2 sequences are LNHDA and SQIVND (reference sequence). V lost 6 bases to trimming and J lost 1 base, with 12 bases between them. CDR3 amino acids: CASSSDGANTEAFF. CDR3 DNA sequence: TGTGCCAGTAGCTCAGATGGGGCGAACACTGAAGCTTTCTTT.

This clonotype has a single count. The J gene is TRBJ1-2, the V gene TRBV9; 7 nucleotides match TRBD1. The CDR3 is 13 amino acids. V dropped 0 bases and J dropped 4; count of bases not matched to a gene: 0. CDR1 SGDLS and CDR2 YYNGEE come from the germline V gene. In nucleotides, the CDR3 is TGTGCCAGCAGCGTAGGGGACAGCTATGGCTACACCTTC. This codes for CASSVGDSYGYTF. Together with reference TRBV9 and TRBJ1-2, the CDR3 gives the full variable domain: DSGVTQTPKHLITATGQRVTLRCSPRSGDLSVYWYQQSLDQGLQFLIQYYNGEERAKGNILERFSAQQFPDLHSELNLSSLELGDSALYFCASSVGDSYGYTFGSGTRLTVV.

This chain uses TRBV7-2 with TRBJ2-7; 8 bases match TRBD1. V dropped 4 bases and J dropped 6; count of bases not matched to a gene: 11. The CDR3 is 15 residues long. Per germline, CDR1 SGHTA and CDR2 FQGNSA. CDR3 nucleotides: TGTGCCAGCAGCTCCCGGGACAGGCGTACTACCGAGCAGTACTTC. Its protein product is CASSSRDRRTTEQYF.

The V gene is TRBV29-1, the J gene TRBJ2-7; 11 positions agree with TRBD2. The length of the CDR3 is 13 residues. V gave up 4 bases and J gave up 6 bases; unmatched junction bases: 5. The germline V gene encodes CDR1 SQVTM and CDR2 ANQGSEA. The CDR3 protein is CSVVPGLAAEQYF. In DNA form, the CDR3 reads TGCAGCGTTGTCCCGGGACTAGCGGCCGAGCAGTACTTC.

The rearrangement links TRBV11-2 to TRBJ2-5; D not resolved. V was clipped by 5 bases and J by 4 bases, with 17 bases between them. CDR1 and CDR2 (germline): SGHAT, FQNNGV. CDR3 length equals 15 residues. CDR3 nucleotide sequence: TGTGCCAGCAGCCTGGACGGAAATCTAGGAGAGACCCAGTACTTC. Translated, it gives CASSLDGNLGETQYF.

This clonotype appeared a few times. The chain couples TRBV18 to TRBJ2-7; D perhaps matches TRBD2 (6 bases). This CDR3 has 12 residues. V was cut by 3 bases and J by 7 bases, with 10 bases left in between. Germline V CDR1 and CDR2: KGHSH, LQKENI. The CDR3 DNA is TGTGCCAGCTCACCCACGGGGGTAGAGCAGTACTTC. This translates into CASSPTGVEQYF.

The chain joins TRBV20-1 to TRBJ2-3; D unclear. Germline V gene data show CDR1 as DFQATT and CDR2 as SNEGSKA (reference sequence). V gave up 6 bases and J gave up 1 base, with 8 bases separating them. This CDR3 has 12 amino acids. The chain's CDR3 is CSAGVGTDTQYF. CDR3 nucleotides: TGCAGTGCAGGAGTGGGCACAGATACGCAGTATTTT.

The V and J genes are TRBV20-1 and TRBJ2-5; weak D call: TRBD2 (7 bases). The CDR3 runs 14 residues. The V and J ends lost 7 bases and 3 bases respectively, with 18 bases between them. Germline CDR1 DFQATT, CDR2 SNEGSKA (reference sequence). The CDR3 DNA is TGCAGTGGTTCGAGGGGGGCGGGAGAAGAGACCCAGTACTTC. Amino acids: CSGSRGAGEETQYF.

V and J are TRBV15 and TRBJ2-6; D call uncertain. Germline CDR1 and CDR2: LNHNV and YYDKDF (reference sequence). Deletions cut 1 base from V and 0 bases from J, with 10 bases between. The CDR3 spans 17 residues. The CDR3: CATSRGWVNSGANVLTF. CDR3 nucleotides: TGTGCCACCAGCAGAGGCTGGGTTAACTCTGGGGCCAACGTCCTGACTTTC.

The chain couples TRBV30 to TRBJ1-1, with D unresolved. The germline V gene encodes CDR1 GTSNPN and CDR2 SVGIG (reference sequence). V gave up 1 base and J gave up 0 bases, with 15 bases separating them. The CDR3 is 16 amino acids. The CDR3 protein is CAWSDQGRRLNTEAFF. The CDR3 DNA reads TGTGCCTGGAGTGACCAAGGACGGCGTTTGAACACTGAAGCTTTCTTT.

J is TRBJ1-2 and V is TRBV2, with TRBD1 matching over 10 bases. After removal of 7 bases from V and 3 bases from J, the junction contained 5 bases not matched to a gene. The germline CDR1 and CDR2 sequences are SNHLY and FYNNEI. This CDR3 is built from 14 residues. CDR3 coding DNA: TGTGCCAGCAACCAGGACAGGGGGGACTATGGCTACACCTTC. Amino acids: CASNQDRGDYGYTF. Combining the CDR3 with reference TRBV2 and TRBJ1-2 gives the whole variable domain EPEVTQTPSHQVTQMGQEVILRCVPISNHLYFYWYRQILGQKVEFLVSFYNNEISEKSEIFDDQFSVERPDGSNFTLKIRSTKLEDSAMYFCASNQDRGDYGYTFGSGTRLTVV.